This T cell receptor (beta chain) appears in the sequencing data of a study of response to subunit inactivated influenza vaccine. This CDR3 has 15 amino acids. The V gene's germline CDR1 is MNHEY and CDR2 SVGEGT. V gave up 5 bases and J gave up 4 bases, with 15 bases separating them. TCRdb fed the RT-PCR reads into MiXCR, producing one record per CDR3 protein. This table has hundreds of thousands of distinct CDR3 sequences, approximately 11% appearing once. This clonotype was detected only a few times. These records were also assigned to another study, of T cells expressing NK-cell markers. That paper adds: Generation of TCR beta cDNA was performed by 5'RACE template switching incorporating UMIs.

The clonotype originates from a man in his fifties who received an inactivated influenza vaccine. J is TRBJ1-5 and V is TRBV6-2 or TRBV6-3, with D possibly being TRBD1 (6 bases). Sequenced here: PBMCs from blood, sampled on the day of vaccination. The CDR3 DNA is TGTGCCAGCAGTGACGAGGGGGGGTGGAATCAGCCCCAGCATTTT. It encodes CASSDEGGWNQPQHF.